One and the same sample provided the 2 T cell receptor beta chains below, sequenced in a study of OX40 agonist ivuxolimab in advanced cancers. Profiling relied on immunoSEQ multiplex PCR, and the TCRdb table lists in-frame clones only, not all of them. Of roughly 23,000 clones in the sample, 85% were seen once. The sample consisted of CD4+ or CD8+ T cells sorted from blood, taken in a trial of the OX40 agonist ivuxolimab. The receptors here all came from an adult with an advanced solid tumor such as melanoma, head and neck, liver or kidney cancer.

This clone came up once. The chain carries TRBV6-5 and TRBJ2-2; no definite D call. This CDR3 is built from 12 residues. The V end lost 8 bases, the J end lost 4 bases, and 8 bases lay between the germline ends. The germline V gene has CDR1 MNHEY and CDR2 SVGAGI. The CDR3 DNA sequence: TGTGCCAGCCTTGGTCTCACCGGGGAGCTGTTTTTT. Amino acid sequence: CASLGLTGELFF.

This rearrangement joins TRBV5-1 to TRBJ2-3; D call uncertain. V gave up 4 bases and J gave up 4 bases, with 7 bases separating them. The CDR3 covers 12 residues. Germline-derived CDR1 and CDR2 are SGHRS and YFSETQ. Here the CDR3 DNA reads TGCGCCAGCAGCACATTCGCAGATACGCAGTATTTT. This gives the protein CASSTFADTQYF.